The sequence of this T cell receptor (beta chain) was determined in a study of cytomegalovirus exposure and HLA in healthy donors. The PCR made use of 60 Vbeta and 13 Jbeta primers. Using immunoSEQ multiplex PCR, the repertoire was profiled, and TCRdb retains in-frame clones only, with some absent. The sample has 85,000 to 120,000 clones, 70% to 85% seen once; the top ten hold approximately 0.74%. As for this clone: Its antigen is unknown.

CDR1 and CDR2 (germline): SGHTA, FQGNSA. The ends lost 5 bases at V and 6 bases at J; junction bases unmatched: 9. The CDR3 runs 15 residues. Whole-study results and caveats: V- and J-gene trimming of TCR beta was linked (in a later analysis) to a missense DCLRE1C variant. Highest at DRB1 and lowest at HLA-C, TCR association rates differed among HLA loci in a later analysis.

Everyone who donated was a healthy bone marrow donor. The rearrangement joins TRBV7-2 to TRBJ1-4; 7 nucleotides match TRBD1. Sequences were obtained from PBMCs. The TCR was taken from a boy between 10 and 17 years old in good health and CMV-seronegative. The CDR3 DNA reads TGTGCCAGCAGCACCCAGACAGGGCCGGATGAAAAACTGTTTTTT. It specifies CASSTQTGPDEKLFF.